The present TCR beta chain was sequenced within a study of shared clonotypes between healthy human individuals. Study at large: Donors had three CD4 naive, three CD4 memory, two CD8 naive and one CD8 memory plate apiece.

V was pared by 1 base and J by 6 bases, with 5 bases of the junction left unmatched. Germline CDR1 LGHNA, CDR2 YSLEER. The CDR3 runs 16 residues. Measured with immunoSEQ multiplex PCR; TCRdb has only the in-frame clones, and not every one. Seen here are some 2,100,000 clones, approximately 95% observed once, and the top ten hold roughly 0.13%. Sequencing was done on a sample of naive CD4+ T cells sorted from blood. Subset here: CD45RA+ positively selected. The origin of this receptor is a young man in good health. V is TRBV4-3 and J is TRBJ1-6; 8 bases fit TRBD1. The CDR3 coding sequence is TGCGCCAGCAGCCAAGGACAGGGGTTTGGTAATTCACCCCTCCACTTT. This gives the protein CASSQGQGFGNSPLHF.